These 8 T cell receptor beta chains originate from one sample sequenced in a study of cytomegalovirus exposure and HLA in healthy donors. The PCR employed 60 Vbeta primers together with 13 Jbeta primers. The method was immunoSEQ multiplex PCR; TCRdb's version includes in-frame clones alone and lacks a portion of them. Here the sample spans about 210,000 clones, about 80% being singletons. The sequencing sample was made of PBMCs. These receptor sequences come from a man aged 40-49 years in good health and CMV-seropositive.

The chain uses TRBV30 and TRBJ1-5; possible D gene TRBD1, 5 bases. Germline CDR1 reads GTSNPN; CDR2 reads SVGIG (reference sequence). This CDR3 is 14 amino acids long. The V gene lost 2 bases and the J gene lost 0 bases, with 8 bases spanning the gap. The CDR3: CAWSKTASNQPQHF. The CDR3 region has the DNA TGTGCCTGGAGTAAGACAGCTAGCAATCAGCCCCAGCATTTT. Full variable domain (outside the CDR3, taken from reference TRBV30 and TRBJ1-5): SQTIHQWPATLVQPVGSPLSLECTVEGTSNPNLYWYRQAAGRGLQLLFYSVGIGQISSEVPQNLSASRPQDRQFILSSKKLLLSDSGFYLCAWSKTASNQPQHFGDGTRLSIL.

The rearrangement joins TRBV11-2 to TRBJ2-3; D may be TRBD1 (5 bases). Trimming shortened V by 3 bases and J by 0 bases, and 10 bases separated the two germline ends. Germline assignment: CDR1 SGHAT and CDR2 FQNNGV. The CDR3 has 15 amino acids. DNA of the CDR3: TGTGCCAGCAGCTTGTTTAGGGGTAGCACAGATACGCAGTATTTT. Translated: CASSLFRGSTDTQYF.

The chain employs TRBV30 and TRBJ1-1, with D tentatively TRBD1 (5 bases). The V end was cut by 3 bases, the J end by 1 base, with 6 bases between. Germline CDR1 is GTSNPN and CDR2 is SVGIG (reference sequence). This CDR3 is 12 amino acids long. The CDR3 loop reads CAWRGGNTEAFF. CDR3 nucleotide sequence: TGTGCCTGGAGGGGGGGGAACACTGAAGCTTTCTTT.

This chain uses TRBV7-9 with TRBJ2-3; 7 bases are a match to TRBD2. With 8 bases clipped from V and 1 base from J, the junction kept 9 bases outside the gene matches. Looked up from germline, CDR1 is SEHNR and CDR2 is FQNEAQ (reference sequence). The CDR3 is made up of 15 amino acids. CDR3 coding DNA: TGTGCCAGCGCCGCGGGAGACGTAGGCACAGATACGCAGTATTTT. This gives the protein CASAAGDVGTDTQYF.

This clone was counted between two and nine times. The chain has TRBV9 and TRBJ2-5; TRBD2 matches 10 bases. Unmatched junction bases numbered 6, after V lost 0 bases and J lost 4 bases. The germline V gene encodes CDR1 SGDLS and CDR2 YYNGEE. The CDR3 covers 16 residues. CDR3 sequence (DNA): TGTGCCAGCAGCGTAGGAGTAGCGGGAGGAGGAGAGACCCAGTACTTC. Translating it yields CASSVGVAGGGETQYF. The full variable domain, its missing parts supplied by reference TRBV9 and TRBJ2-5, is DSGVTQTPKHLITATGQRVTLRCSPRSGDLSVYWYQQSLDQGLQFLIQYYNGEERAKGNILERFSAQQFPDLHSELNLSSLELGDSALYFCASSVGVAGGGETQYFGPGTRLLVL.

The sample holds one count of this clone. The V call is TRBV9, the J call TRBJ1-1; no clear D gene. Germline V CDR1 and CDR2: SGDLS, YYNGEE. Trimming removed 3 bases from V and 2 bases from J, with 17 bases in between. This CDR3 has 16 residues. CDR3 coding DNA: TGTGCCAGCAGCGGACTTCTGAGGGCGGATAACACTGAAGCTTTCTTT. This gives the protein CASSGLLRADNTEAFF.

This clone was detected only once. The chain links TRBV13 to TRBJ2-3; D ambiguous. V was cut by 0 bases and J by 2 bases, with 6 bases left in between. The CDR3 covers 14 residues. Per the germline V gene, CDR1 is PRHDT and CDR2 is FYEKMQ (reference sequence). The CDR3 region is CASSLGLVTDTQYF. The CDR3 bases are TGTGCCAGCAGCTTAGGCCTTGTCACAGATACGCAGTATTTT. Together with reference TRBV13 and TRBJ2-3, the CDR3 gives the full variable domain: AAGVIQSPRHLIKEKRETATLKCYPIPRHDTVYWYQQGPGQDPQFLISFYEKMQSDKGSIPDRFSAQQFSDYHSELNMSSLELGDSALYFCASSLGLVTDTQYFGPGTRLTVL.

This chain uses TRBV15 with TRBJ2-2; a possible D gene is TRBD2 (6 bases). The germline CDR1 and CDR2 sequences are LNHNV and YYDKDF (reference sequence). The ends were cut back, 5 bases at V and 7 bases at J, with 17 bases in the middle. This CDR3 has 15 residues. CDR3 protein: CATSLKRVWSGELFF. CDR3 DNA sequence: TGTGCCACCAGCCTTAAGCGGGTCTGGAGCGGGGAGCTGTTTTTT.